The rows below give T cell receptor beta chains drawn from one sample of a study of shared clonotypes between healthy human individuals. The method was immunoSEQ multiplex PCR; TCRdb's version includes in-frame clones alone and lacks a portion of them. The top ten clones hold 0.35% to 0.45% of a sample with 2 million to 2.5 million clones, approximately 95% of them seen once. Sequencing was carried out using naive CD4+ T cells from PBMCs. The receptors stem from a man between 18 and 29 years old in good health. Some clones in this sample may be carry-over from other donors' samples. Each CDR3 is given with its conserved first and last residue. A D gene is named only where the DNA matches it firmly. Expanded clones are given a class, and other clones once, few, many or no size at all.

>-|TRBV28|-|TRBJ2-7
CASSLYRDASSYEQYF
TGTGCCAGCAGTTTGTACCGGGACGCGAGCTCCTACGAGCAGTACTTC
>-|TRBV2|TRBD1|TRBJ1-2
CASSEGTGRDGYTF
TGTGCCAGCAGTGAAGGGACAGGGAGAGATGGCTACACCTTC
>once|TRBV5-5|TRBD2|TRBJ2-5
CASSSGLAGAETQYF
TGTGCCAGCAGCTCGGGACTAGCGGGAGCAGAGACCCAGTACTTC
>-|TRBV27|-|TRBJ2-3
CASSLIQGAGTDTQYF
TGTGCCAGCAGTTTAATCCAGGGAGCGGGCACAGATACGCAGTATTTT
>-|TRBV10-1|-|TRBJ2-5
CASSPDSRETQYF
TGCGCCAGCAGCCCAGACAGCCGCGAGACCCAGTACTTC
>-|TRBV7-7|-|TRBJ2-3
CASSLGITDTQYF
TGTGCCAGCAGCTTGGGGATCACAGATACGCAGTATTTT
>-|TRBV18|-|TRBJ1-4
CASSADNGGINEKLFF
TGTGCCAGCTCAGCTGACAACGGCGGAATAAATGAAAAACTGTTTTTT
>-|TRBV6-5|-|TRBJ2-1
CASSPPWKTNEQFF
TGTGCCAGCAGCCCCCCGTGGAAGACCAATGAGCAGTTCTTC
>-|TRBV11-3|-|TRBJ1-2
CASTRGEDHGYTF
TGTGCCAGCACCCGCGGGGAGGATCATGGCTACACCTTC
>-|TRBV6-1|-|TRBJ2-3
CASSGSIAPRAYTQYF
TGTGCCAGCAGTGGAAGCATCGCCCCAAGGGCATATACGCAGTATTTT
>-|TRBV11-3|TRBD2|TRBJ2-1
CASSFSLADYNEQFF
TGTGCCAGCAGCTTTTCGCTAGCGGACTACAATGAGCAGTTCTTC
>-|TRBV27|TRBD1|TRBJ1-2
CASTALGTGARANYGYTF
TGTGCCAGCACCGCTTTGGGGACAGGGGCCCGGGCTAACTATGGCTACACCTTC
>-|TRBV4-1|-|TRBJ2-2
CASSQDMWQGGAGELFF
TGCGCCAGCAGCCAAGATATGTGGCAGGGTGGGGCCGGGGAGCTGTTTTTT
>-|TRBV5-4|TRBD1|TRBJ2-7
CASSPALGQGPEQYF
TGTGCCAGCAGTCCGGCGCTAGGACAGGGGCCTGAGCAGTACTTC
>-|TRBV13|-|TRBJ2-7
CASSLSQGEDYEQYF
TGTGCCAGCAGCTTAAGCCAGGGAGAGGACTACGAGCAGTACTTC
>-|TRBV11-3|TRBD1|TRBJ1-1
CASSVATGTEAFF
TGTGCCAGCAGCGTGGCGACAGGGACTGAAGCTTTCTTT
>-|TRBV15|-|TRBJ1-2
CATSLNLQGLDYGYTF
TGTGCCACCAGCCTCAATCTACAGGGCTTGGACTATGGCTACACCTTC
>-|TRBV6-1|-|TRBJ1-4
CASSDYGIRGEKLFF
TGTGCCAGCAGTGATTACGGGATACGTGGTGAAAAACTGTTTTTT
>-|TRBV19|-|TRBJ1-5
CASSGLSGQPQHF
TGTGCCAGTAGTGGCCTATCCGGGCAGCCCCAGCATTTT
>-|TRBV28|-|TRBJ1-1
CASTPRELLGTEAFF
TGTGCCAGCACTCCCAGGGAACTTCTGGGCACTGAAGCTTTCTTT
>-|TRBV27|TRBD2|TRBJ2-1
CASSLSFGREEQFF
TGTGCCAGCAGTTTATCTTTCGGGAGGGAGGAGCAGTTCTTC
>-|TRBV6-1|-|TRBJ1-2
CASSDFRRNGYTF
TGTGCCAGCAGTGATTTCCGACGGAACGGCTACACCTTC
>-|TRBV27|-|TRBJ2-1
CASSLRPAPSYNEQFF
TGTGCCAGCAGTTTACGTCCAGCGCCCTCCTACAATGAGCAGTTCTTC
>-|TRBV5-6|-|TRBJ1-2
CASSLWGYGYTF
TGTGCCAGCAGCTTATGGGGTTATGGCTACACCTTC
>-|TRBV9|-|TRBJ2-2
CASSVALNTGELFF
TGTGCCAGCAGCGTAGCCTTGAACACCGGGGAGCTGTTTTTT